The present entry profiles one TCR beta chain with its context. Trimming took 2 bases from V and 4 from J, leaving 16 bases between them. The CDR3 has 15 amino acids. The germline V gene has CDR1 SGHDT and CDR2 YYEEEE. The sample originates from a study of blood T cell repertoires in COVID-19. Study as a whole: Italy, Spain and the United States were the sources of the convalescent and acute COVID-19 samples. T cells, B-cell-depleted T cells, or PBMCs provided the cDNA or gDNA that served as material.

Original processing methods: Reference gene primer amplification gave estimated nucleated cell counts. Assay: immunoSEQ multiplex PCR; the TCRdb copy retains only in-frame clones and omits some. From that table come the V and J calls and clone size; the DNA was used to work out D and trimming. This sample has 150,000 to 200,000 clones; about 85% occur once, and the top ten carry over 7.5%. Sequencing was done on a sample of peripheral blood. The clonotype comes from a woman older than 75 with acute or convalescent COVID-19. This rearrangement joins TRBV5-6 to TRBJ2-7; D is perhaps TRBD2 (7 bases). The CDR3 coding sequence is TGTGCCAGCAGCTTAAGGGCGGGGGCCATATACGAGCAGTACTTC. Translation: CASSLRAGAIYEQYF.